The present entry profiles one T cell receptor (beta chain) with its context. The data derive from a study of blood T cell repertoires in COVID-19. Study as a whole: T cells, B-cell-depleted T cells, or PBMCs provided the cDNA or gDNA that served as material.

The germline V gene encodes CDR1 LNHDA and CDR2 SQIVND (reference sequence). The V segment lost 11 bases and the J segment 1 base; nucleotides outside the gene matches: 5. The CDR3 is made up of 14 amino acids. Generated by immunoSEQ multiplex PCR, the TCRdb table keeps only in-frame clones and is missing some. The table lists over 150,000 clones, about 91% of them singletons. The origin of this receptor is a woman aged 55 to 70 who had recovered from COVID-19. V usage is TRBV19 and J usage is TRBJ1-5, with 10 bases identical to TRBD1. The sample was peripheral blood. The CDR3 here is CASSDRGSNQPQHF. The CDR3, as DNA: TGTGCCTCCTCGGACAGGGGGAGCAATCAGCCCCAGCATTTT.